These 20 T cell receptor beta chains originate from one sample sequenced in a study of shared clonotypes between healthy human individuals. Clones were read by immunoSEQ multiplex PCR, and TCRdb kept only the in-frame ones, dropping some. The repertoire has a few hundred thousand clones, roughly 80% of them found once; the top ten carry more than 10%. The sample comprised PBMCs. These receptors were collected from a woman in her thirties or forties in good health. Some clones in this sample may be carry-over from other donors' samples.

In its sample, this clone was seen many times. This chain links TRBV7-2 with TRBJ1-1, with D perhaps matching TRBD1 (6 bases). Trimming shortened V by 3 bases and J by 0 bases, and 11 bases separated the two germline ends. CDR3 length: 15 residues. Germline lookup yields CDR1 SGHTA and CDR2 FQGNSA. The CDR3 region is CASSFGQNMNTEAFF. CDR3 coding DNA: TGTGCCAGCAGCTTCGGACAGAACATGAACACTGAAGCTTTCTTT.

This clone has just one count. The chain uses TRBV10-3 and TRBJ2-7; maybe TRBD1 (6 bases). The ends were cut back, 5 bases at V and 6 bases at J, with 11 bases in the middle. Germline CDR1 is ENHRY and CDR2 is SYGVKD. The CDR3 is made up of 12 amino acids. The DNA of the CDR3 is TGTGCCATCAGTAGGGCAGGGGCCGAGCAGTACTTC. Translating gives CAISRAGAEQYF.

On this clone: This sample includes further DNA sequences coding for the same CDR3. V gene TRBV7-9 combines with J gene TRBJ2-1; 9 bases agree with TRBD2. This CDR3 contains 15 residues. Losses at the gene ends were 2 bases for V and 4 bases for J; bases not matched to a gene: 3. Per the germline V gene, CDR1 is SEHNR and CDR2 is FQNEAQ (reference sequence). CDR3: CASSLIAGAYNEQFF. As DNA, the CDR3 is TGTGCCAGCAGCTTAATAGCGGGAGCTTACAATGAGCAGTTCTTC. Together with reference TRBV7-9 and TRBJ2-1, the CDR3 gives the full variable domain: DTGVSQNPRHKITKRGQNVTFRCDPISEHNRLYWYRQTLGQGPEFLTYFQNEAQLEKSRLLSDRFSAERPKGSFSTLEIQRTEQGDSAMYLCASSLIAGAYNEQFFGPGTRLTVL.

V gene TRBV15 combines with J gene TRBJ2-7; 7 bases match TRBD1. In germline, CDR1 is LNHNV, CDR2 YYDKDF (reference sequence). CDR3 length: 14 residues. V shed 4 bases and J 7 bases; nucleotides not matched to a gene: 10. CDR3 residues: CATSIDRVSGEQYF. The CDR3 nucleotides read TGTGCCACCAGCATAGACAGGGTATCAGGAGAGCAGTACTTC.

The CDR3, as DNA: TGTGCCAGCAGCCTCGGGGGGAATCTTAGGACCGGGGAGCTGTTTTTT. It codes for CASSLGGNLRTGELFF. The V gene is TRBV9, the J gene TRBJ2-2, with TRBD2 matching over 7 bases. Looked up from germline, CDR1 is SGDLS and CDR2 is YYNGEE. This CDR3 is built from 16 residues. V gave up 4 bases and J gave up 5 bases; unmatched junction bases: 11.

The chain links TRBV2 to TRBJ1-4, with 7 bases that match TRBD1. CDR1 is SNHLY, CDR2 FYNNEI, per germline. Unmatched junction bases numbered 6, after V lost 9 bases and J lost 5 bases. The CDR3 contains 13 residues. CDR3 in amino acids: CASAGTENEKLFF. CDR3 nucleotides: TGTGCCAGTGCCGGGACAGAGAATGAAAAACTGTTTTTT.

The genes are TRBV4-1 and TRBJ2-5, with D possibly matching TRBD2 (6 bases). V was trimmed by 4 bases and J by 8 bases, leaving 17 bases between them. Germline CDR1 is MGHRA and CDR2 is YSYEKL. CDR3 length: 14 residues. The CDR3: CASSPGGNPRTQYF. The CDR3 DNA is TGCGCCAGCAGCCCTGGGGGGAACCCAAGAACCCAGTACTTC.

This clone came up once. This chain joins TRBV4-2 and TRBJ2-1; TRBD2 matches 10 bases. The CDR3 spans 17 residues. The germline V gene encodes CDR1 LGHNA and CDR2 YNFKEQ. V shed 0 bases, J shed 3 bases, and the junction held 5 bases outside the gene matches. The CDR3 nucleotides read TGTGCCAGCAGCCAAGATGGGGTAGCGGGAGGCTACAATGAGCAGTTCTTC. As protein: CASSQDGVAGGYNEQFF.

In the case of this clone: Other nucleotide sequences from this sample produce the same CDR3. The rearrangement uses TRBV18 and TRBJ2-7, with 10 bases identical to TRBD1. This CDR3 comprises 15 residues. V was clipped by 2 bases and J by 1 base; unmatched bases: 2. In germline, CDR1 is KGHSH, CDR2 LQKENI. In nucleotides, the CDR3 is TGTGCCAGCTCACCAGGGACAGGGGCGTCCTACGAGCAGTACTTC. It specifies CASSPGTGASYEQYF.

Note on this clone: A far larger clone is only one base removed, so a read error is likely. The chain carries TRBV18 and TRBJ1-1; D possibly corresponds to TRBD1 (5 bases). Germline V gene lookup returns CDR1 KGHSH and CDR2 LQKENI. The CDR3 has 15 amino acids. In DNA, the CDR3 is TGTGCCGGCTCACAGATACAGGACCCGAACACTGAAGCTTTCTTT. It is translated as CAGSQIQDPNTEAFF.

The CDR3, as DNA: TGTGCCAGCAGTTTTGGGGCAGCTAACTATGGCTACACCTTC. This encodes CASSFGAANYGYTF. This chain links TRBV28 with TRBJ1-2; weak D call: TRBD1 (5 bases). CDR1 and CDR2 (germline): MDHEN, SYDVKM. V was shortened by 3 bases and J by 0 bases, with 8 bases between the two germline ends. CDR3 length: 14 amino acids.

On this clone: The likely explanation is a read error, given a far larger clone one base away. At the DNA level, this CDR3 is encoded by other sequences in the same sample as well. V is TRBV7-9 and J is TRBJ2-1, with 13 nucleotides matching TRBD2. Trimming at V came to 6 bases and at J to 10 bases, leaving 9 bases not matched to a gene. CDR1 is SEHNR, CDR2 FQNEAQ, per germline (reference sequence). The CDR3 covers 15 residues. CDR3 nucleotide sequence: TGTGCCAGCAGTACGCGGACTAGCGGGAGCGACGAGCAGTTCTTC. Translation gives CASSTRTSGSDEQFF.

This clone was seen only once. V and J are TRBV18 and TRBJ2-7; a possible D gene is TRBD2 (5 bases). CDR1 is KGHSH, CDR2 LQKENI, per germline. The CDR3 runs 16 residues. V shed 3 bases and J shed 0 bases, with 15 bases lying between them. The CDR3 coding sequence is TGTGCCAGCTCACCGGACTGGCGGCCGCTCTCCTACGAGCAGTACTTC. Translating gives CASSPDWRPLSYEQYF.

The chain joins TRBV5-4 to TRBJ2-7; 9 nucleotides match TRBD2. V lost 3 bases and J lost 3; bases outside the gene matches: 4. The CDR3 consists of 14 residues. Germline V gene data show CDR1 as SGHNT and CDR2 as YYREEE (reference sequence). The CDR3 is CASSYGLASYEQYF. The CDR3 coding sequence is TGTGCCAGCAGCTATGGACTAGCGAGCTACGAGCAGTACTTC.

This chain connects TRBV6-1 to TRBJ2-1, with 9 bases fitting TRBD2. The CDR3 consists of 14 residues. Germline V CDR1 and CDR2: MNHNS, SASEGT. Unmatched junction bases numbered 0, after V lost 4 bases and J lost 2 bases. The CDR3 here is CASSVAGAYNEQFF. CDR3 DNA sequence: TGTGCCAGCAGTGTAGCGGGAGCCTACAATGAGCAGTTCTTC.

This clone was seen ten or more times. The gene calls are TRBV29-1 and TRBJ2-5, with D possibly TRBD1 on 6 matching bases. The tail of the sequence fits TRBJ2-7 better, so the J call may be wrong. Germline CDR1 is SQVTM and CDR2 is ANQGSEA. CDR3 size: 13 residues. CDR3 amino acids: CSAKRTGSYEQYF. The CDR3 nucleotides are TGCAGCGCCAAGAGAACAGGGTCCTACGAGCAGTACTTC.

This clone showed up just a few times. The V gene is TRBV4-2, the J gene TRBJ2-3; 10 bases fit TRBD2. The V gene end was trimmed by 0 bases and the J gene end by 0 bases; junction bases not matched to a gene: 12. Germline-derived CDR1 and CDR2 are LGHNA and YNFKEQ. This CDR3 is built from 20 residues. The CDR3 bases are TGTGCCAGCAGCCAAGAGGTGGGAGCGGGAGGGCGTCTCAGCACAGATACGCAGTATTTT. It yields the protein CASSQEVGAGGRLSTDTQYF.

The chain has TRBV29-1 and TRBJ2-7, with 9 bases lining up with TRBD1. Per the germline V gene, CDR1 is SQVTM and CDR2 is ANQGSEA. CDR3 length equals 14 residues. V lost 7 bases and J lost 2; bases outside the gene matches: 9. CDR3 nucleotide sequence: TGCAGCGCCGGGCGGAGACAGGGGGCCTACGAGCAGTACTTC. Its protein is CSAGRRQGAYEQYF.

The V call is TRBV28, the J call TRBJ2-7; the D gene is possibly TRBD2 (5 bases). CDR1 and CDR2 (germline): MDHEN, SYDVKM. The ends were cut back, 5 bases at V and 2 bases at J, with 22 bases in the middle. CDR3 length: 17 amino acids. The CDR3 bases are TGTGCCAGCAGTCACACTTCCTGGTACCCCGGGACCTACGAGCAGTACTTC. This translates into CASSHTSWYPGTYEQYF.

The chain employs TRBV5-1 and TRBJ2-7; weak D call: TRBD1 (6 bases). Trimming removed 3 bases from V and 5 bases from J, with 15 bases in between. The CDR3 extends over 14 amino acids. Germline lookup yields CDR1 SGHRS and CDR2 YFSETQ. The CDR3 is CASSSDSVGDEQYF. In DNA form, the CDR3 reads TGCGCCAGCAGCTCGGACAGCGTGGGGGACGAGCAGTACTTC.